These 32 T cell receptor beta chains were all obtained from the same sample, sequenced in a study of CD8+CD57+ T cells in acquired aplastic anemia. For CDR3 and TCR beta VDJ profiling, genomic DNA was the template used. TCRdb redid the calling of the reads with MiXCR, one entry per CDR3 protein. The sample shows about 200,000 distinct CDR3 sequences, about half of them seen only once. Flow cytometry had shown expanded CD8+CD57+ cells in the patients chosen for sequencing. The sequencing input was sorted CD4+, CD8+, or CD8+CD57+ T cells (not recorded which) from PBMCs. The receptor source for this set is a human donor with aplastic anemia.

This clonotype came up many times. The V call is TRBV6-2 or TRBV6-3, the J call TRBJ1-6; D gene ambiguous. V lost 10 bases to trimming and J lost 8 bases, with 15 bases between them. Germline CDR1 MNHEY, CDR2 SVGEGT. This CDR3 region has 13 residues. The CDR3 reads CATTRELDSPLHF. For the CDR3, the DNA is TGTGCCACCACCCGGGAATTGGATTCACCCCTCCACTTT.

The chain recombines TRBV29-1 with TRBJ1-1, with unresolved D. V was trimmed by 5 bases and J by 3 bases, leaving 10 bases between them. Germline CDR1 is SQVTM and CDR2 is ANQGSEA. The CDR3 has 12 residues. The CDR3 bases are TGCAGCGTTTCCGTAGCCCACACTGAAGCTTTCTTT. Its protein is CSVSVAHTEAFF.

This clonotype was seen ten or more times. The chain carries TRBV6-6 and TRBJ2-7; D remains unclear. V dropped 0 bases and J dropped 7 bases, with 16 bases sitting between them. Germline V lookup: CDR1 MNHNY, CDR2 SVGAGI (reference sequence). CDR3 length: 15 residues. The CDR3 DNA is TGTGCCAGCAGTTACTCCCGGACGTTAAAATCGGAGCAGTACTTC. Its protein product is CASSYSRTLKSEQYF.

This chain joins TRBV25-1 and TRBJ2-7; 8 nucleotides align to TRBD1. Unmatched junction bases numbered 9, after V lost 6 bases and J lost 5 bases. Per germline, CDR1 MGHDK and CDR2 SYGVNS. This CDR3 is built from 14 residues. CDR3 nucleotide sequence: TGTGCCAGCAGCCACAGACAGGGGCTTGACGAGCAGTACTTC. Amino acid sequence: CASSHRQGLDEQYF.

This clonotype showed up many times. The chain carries TRBV5-8 and TRBJ2-1, with D hard to call. V gave up 1 base and J gave up 8 bases, with 10 bases separating them. There are 13 residues in the CDR3. The germline gives CDR1 SGHTS, CDR2 YDEGEE. CDR3 nucleotides: TGTGCCAGCAGCTTGTTCTCGGCGGATGAGCAGTTCTTC. This translates into CASSLFSADEQFF.

This clonotype was picked up many times. The V call is TRBV11-2, the J call TRBJ1-5; tentatively, D is TRBD1 (5 bases). Germline V gene sequence: CDR1 SGHAT, CDR2 FQNNGV. This CDR3 is 15 amino acids long. With 1 base removed from V and 6 bases from J, the gap between germline ends came to 13 bases. The CDR3 region is CASSLGGGTGQPQHF. CDR3 sequence (DNA): TGTGCCAGCAGCTTAGGGGGCGGAACCGGTCAGCCCCAGCATTTT.

The chain uses TRBV29-1 and TRBJ2-5; maybe TRBD2 (6 bases). The CDR3 length is 13 residues. Looked up from germline, CDR1 is SQVTM and CDR2 is ANQGSEA. With 7 bases removed from V and 3 bases from J, the gap between germline ends came to 15 bases. The CDR3 DNA follows: TGCAGCGCCTTCGGGGCGGGGAAAGAGACCCAGTACTTC. This translates into CSAFGAGKETQYF.

The gene calls are TRBV7-2 and TRBJ2-3; the D is unclear. CDR3 length equals 13 residues. V shed 1 base and J shed 2 bases, with 4 bases lying between them. The germline gives CDR1 SGHTA, CDR2 FQGNSA. The CDR3 DNA follows: TGTGCCAGCAGCTTAGTGGACACAGATACGCAGTATTTT. This sequence encodes CASSLVDTDTQYF.

V is TRBV29-1 and J is TRBJ2-7, with D perhaps matching TRBD1 (6 bases). Germline CDR1 and CDR2: SQVTM and ANQGSEA. The germline V and J ends were trimmed by 6 bases and 3 bases, with 15 bases remaining between them. The CDR3 runs 13 residues. The DNA for the CDR3 is TGCAGCGTCTCACAGGGAAGGAACTACGAGCAGTACTTC. As protein: CSVSQGRNYEQYF.

In its sample, this clonotype was seen a few times. The CDR3 nucleotides are TGTGCCAGCAGCCAAGACGCGGACAGGGGAGAGACCCAGTACTTC. Translated: CASSQDADRGETQYF. V usage is TRBV3-1 and J usage is TRBJ2-5; TRBD1 matches 9 bases. The CDR3 loop spans 15 amino acids. The V gene's germline CDR1 is LGHDT and CDR2 YNNKEL (reference sequence). Losses at the gene ends were 0 bases for V and 4 bases for J; bases not matched to a gene: 3.

Points on this clonotype: The CDR3 does not close with the conserved phenylalanine or tryptophan, likely indicating a read error. The J gene is TRBJ2-2, the V gene TRBV25-1; D call uncertain. Deletions cut 4 bases from V and 4 bases from J, with 10 bases between. The CDR3 is made up of 14 amino acids. In germline, CDR1 is MGHDK, CDR2 SYGVNS. CDR3 in DNA: TGTGCCAGCAGTGGAATGAGAGGCACCGGGGAGCTGTTTCTT. It is translated as CASSGMRGTGELFL.

This chain uses TRBV2 with TRBJ2-7, with D uncertain. The CDR3 length is 13 residues. CDR1 is SNHLY and CDR2 is FYNNEI in the germline V gene. V dropped 6 bases and J dropped 1 base, with 10 bases sitting between them. The CDR3 protein is CASSDRVSYEQYF. The CDR3 bases are TGTGCCAGCAGCGATCGGGTTTCCTACGAGCAGTACTTC.

Details on this clonotype: A much larger clone lies one base from this, so it may be a read error. V is TRBV20-1 and J is TRBJ2-7, with TRBD2 as a possible D gene (5 bases). Between the trimmed V and J ends, which lost 4 bases and 5 bases, there was a span of 15 bases. Germline V gene sequence: CDR1 DFQATT, CDR2 SNEGSKA (reference sequence). This CDR3 contains 13 residues. The CDR3 DNA reads as TGCAGTGCTACCCCCGAGGGTCCCCACGAGCAGTACTTC. Translating gives CSATPEGPHEQYF.

A remark on this clonotype: A single base separates this from a much larger clone, so it may be a read error. CDR3 nucleotides: TGTGCCAGCAGAGAGGAGATGAACACTGAAGCTTTCTTT. Translation: CASREEMNTEAFF. The chain employs TRBV12-3 or TRBV12-4 and TRBJ1-1; D is unclear. There are 13 residues in the CDR3. Deletions cut 6 bases from V and 0 bases from J, with 8 bases between.

The table lists this clonotype with a few counts. This could be a read error, since a much larger clone is one nucleotide away. V usage is TRBV5-1 and J usage is TRBJ2-7, with TRBD2 identical over 13 bases. CDR1 is SGHRS and CDR2 is YFSETQ in the germline V gene. The CDR3 consists of 18 residues. The CDR3 nucleotides are TGCGCCAGCAGCTTCCCGACTAGCGGGGGGCCCCGCCGCTACGAGCAGTGCTTC. Translating gives CASSFPTSGGPRRYEQCF.

The genes are TRBV5-1 and TRBJ2-2; D possibly corresponds to TRBD2 (6 bases). This CDR3 has 17 amino acids. CDR1 is SGHRS and CDR2 is YFSETQ in the germline V gene. V was shortened by 4 bases and J by 1 base, with 17 bases between the two germline ends. The CDR3 region is CASSQGVRAGNTGELFF. Written as DNA, the CDR3 is TGCGCCAGCAGCCAAGGAGTACGAGCGGGGAACACCGGGGAGCTGTTTTTT.

The chain links TRBV9 to TRBJ2-5; D not certain. Trimming removed 3 bases at V and 2 bases at J, with 11 bases between. The CDR3 is 14 amino acids. Germline CDR1 is SGDLS and CDR2 is YYNGEE. The CDR3 nucleotides read TGTGCCAGCAGCGCGAGCAGCAGGCAAGAGACCCAGTACTTC. Amino acid sequence: CASSASSRQETQYF.

Comment on this clonotype: This may be a read error, as it is one base from a much larger clone. V and J are TRBV3-1 and TRBJ2-7; D ambiguous. Trimming took off 0 bases at V and 5 bases at J, with 11 bases between the two ends. The V gene's germline CDR1 is LGHDT and CDR2 YNNKEL (reference sequence). The CDR3 is 14 residues long. The CDR3 sequence: CASSQESVGHEQYF. The DNA of the CDR3 is TGTGCCAGCAGCCAAGAATCAGTTGGCCACGAGCAGTACTTC.

J is TRBJ2-1 and V is TRBV25-1; no reliable D call. Germline V gene lookup returns CDR1 MGHDK and CDR2 SYGVNS. The CDR3 spans 11 residues. Trimming left V 6 bases short and J 10 bases short, with 10 bases between. The CDR3 loop reads CASSQLFEQFF. The CDR3 DNA reads TGTGCCAGCAGCCAGTTGTTCGAGCAGTTCTTC.

This chain uses TRBV2 with TRBJ2-1, with a weak D call TRBD2 (5 bases). Germline loops: CDR1 SNHLY, CDR2 FYNNEI. The CDR3 loop spans 15 amino acids. The ends were cut back, 6 bases at V and 2 bases at J, with 14 bases in the middle. The CDR3 region is CASRMEDGPYNEQFF. The CDR3 coding sequence is TGTGCCAGCAGAATGGAGGACGGACCCTACAATGAGCAGTTCTTC.

The sample holds many counts of this clonotype. The J gene is TRBJ1-5, the V gene TRBV24-1; D perhaps matches TRBD1 (5 bases). Germline assignment: CDR1 KGHDR and CDR2 SFDVKD. V shed 6 bases and J shed 2 bases, with 7 bases lying between them. The CDR3 loop spans 13 amino acids. The CDR3 DNA sequence: TGTGCCACCAGTCCGGGGGGCAATCAGCCCCAGCATTTT. Residues: CATSPGGNQPQHF.

This clonotype came up many times. The chain combines TRBV6-6 with TRBJ2-1, with D perhaps matching TRBD1 or TRBD2 (6 bases each). The V end was cut by 6 bases, the J end by 3 bases, with 15 bases between. From germline, CDR1 is MNHNY and CDR2 SVGAGI (reference sequence). This CDR3 region has 15 residues. CDR3 in amino acids: CASSGGRTFYNEQFF. Written as DNA, the CDR3 is TGTGCCAGCAGCGGGGGCCGGACTTTCTACAATGAGCAGTTCTTC.

The J gene is TRBJ2-7, the V gene TRBV7-9; the match to TRBD2 covers 9 bases. Germline values: CDR1 SEHNR, CDR2 FQNEAQ (reference sequence). J was trimmed by 2 bases and V by 5 bases; bases with no gene match: 4. This CDR3 region has 14 residues. CDR3 protein: CASSVTSGAYEQYF. The DNA of the CDR3 is TGTGCCAGCAGCGTGACTAGCGGTGCCTACGAGCAGTACTTC.

This clonotype showed up just a few times. This chain connects TRBV10-3 to TRBJ1-1; unclear D gene. V lost 4 bases and J lost 1, with 7 bases in between. Looked up from germline, CDR1 is ENHRY and CDR2 is SYGVKD. The CDR3 contains 13 residues. The CDR3 DNA reads as TGTGCCATCAGTGGACGGAAGAACACTGAAGCTTTCTTT. The encoded protein is CAISGRKNTEAFF.

The rearrangement uses TRBV3-1 and TRBJ1-2; no firm D call. Trimming took 4 bases from V and 10 from J, leaving 16 bases between them. Germline CDR1 and CDR2: LGHDT and YNNKEL (reference sequence). The CDR3 is 13 amino acids. Written as DNA, the CDR3 is TGTGCCAGCAGCCCTGAACGCAGTACAGCCTACACCTTC. It is translated as CASSPERSTAYTF.

Regarding this clonotype: Given a much more abundant clone one base away, this may be a read error. The chain has TRBV7-2 and TRBJ1-3; possibly TRBD1 for D (6 bases). The CDR3 spans 16 residues. The germline gives CDR1 SGHTA, CDR2 FQGNSA. V lost 4 bases and J 0 bases, leaving 13 bases between the germline ends. DNA of the CDR3: TGTGCCAGCAGCTCCCCCCCGGACAGCTCTGGAAACACCATATATTTT. It specifies CASSSPPDSSGNTIYF.

The rearrangement uses TRBV20-1 and TRBJ2-1; 9 nucleotides match TRBD2. CDR1 and CDR2 (germline): DFQATT, SNEGSKA (reference sequence). CDR3 size: 14 residues. J was trimmed by 0 bases and V by 3 bases; bases with no gene match: 0. The CDR3 loop reads CSASSGGSYNEQFF. The CDR3 DNA follows: TGCAGTGCTAGTAGCGGGGGCTCCTACAATGAGCAGTTCTTC.

This clonotype has just a few counts. A read error may produce the germline difference seen at one junction end. This chain joins TRBV6-5 and TRBJ2-1; 15 bases are a match to TRBD2. CDR1 is MNHEY and CDR2 is SVGAGI in the germline V gene. The CDR3 contains 15 residues. The CDR3 region is CASSAVGLAGGDYYF. The CDR3 nucleotides are TGTGCCAGCAGTGCCGTCGGACTAGCGGGAGGGGATTACTACTTC.

Note on this clonotype: This likely comes from a read error, as the CDR3 has no conserved phenylalanine or tryptophan at its end. The chain carries TRBV30 and TRBJ1-1, with a possible D match to TRBD1 (5 bases). The CDR3 extends over 15 amino acids. Looked up from germline, CDR1 is GTSNPN and CDR2 is SVGIG (reference sequence). Trimming took off 0 bases at V and 0 bases at J, with 11 bases between the two ends. DNA of the CDR3: TGTGCCTGGAGTGTAGGGGTAGCGGTGAACACTGAAGCTTTCCTT. Translation: CAWSVGVAVNTEAFL.

The rearrangement uses TRBV12-1 and TRBJ1-6. TRBV12-1 is tagged as a pseudogene. The CDR3 runs 15 residues. The CDR3 is CASRPSSSYNSPLHF. The CDR3 DNA reads as TGTGCCAGCAGACCCTCCAGCTCCTATAATTCACCCCTCCACTTT.

V is TRBV20-1 and J is TRBJ2-5; unclear D gene. Germline V gene lookup returns CDR1 DFQATT and CDR2 SNEGSKA (reference sequence). CDR3 length: 10 residues. Trimming cost V 6 bases and J 2 bases, with 4 bases left between them. CDR3 nucleotide sequence: TGCAGTGCCACTCAAGAGACCCAGTACTTC. It specifies CSATQETQYF.

This clonotype was recorded only once. V is TRBV25-1 and J is TRBJ2-3; 15 bases agree with TRBD2. CDR3 length equals 16 residues. V dropped 9 bases and J dropped 6; count of bases not matched to a gene: 10. CDR1 MGHDK and CDR2 SYGVNS come from the germline V gene. DNA for the CDR3: TGTGCCAGTAGTCCCGGGACTAGCGGGGGGCGGGATACGCAGTATTTT. It is translated as CASSPGTSGGRDTQYF. Supplemented by reference TRBV25-1 and TRBJ2-3, the full variable domain reads EADIYQTPRYLVIGTGKKITLECSQTMGHDKMYWYQQDPGMELHLIHYSYGVNSTEKGDLSSESTVSRIRTEHFPLTLESARPSHTSQYLCASSPGTSGGRDTQYFGPGTRLTVL.